The TCR beta chain under discussion was sequenced for a study of cytomegalovirus exposure and HLA in healthy donors (dated by TCRdb to the late 2010s). Background on the whole study: An earlier analysis of 587 of the donors reported more than 250 Gb of sequence data and some 100 million unique TCR beta sequences from about 179 million T cells. Both class I and class II loci were covered by HLA typing, at four-digit resolution. To predict cytomegalovirus infection status, the study brought together high-throughput TCR immunosequencing, statistical association of individual TCRs with disease status, and machine learning. Rather than drawing on any new phenotypic data, the later analysis identified candidate immune exposures from TCR beta sequences and the way those sequences occurred across donors. Of the approximately 400 genotyped donors, 80% to 90% were placed in the genetic ancestry cluster associated with self-reported Caucasian donors. The T cell repertoires of about 700 subjects were profiled by immunosequencing and related to cytomegalovirus serostatus. A later genetic analysis used genome-wide SNP genotypes for 398 of the 666 donors, treating that subset as a discovery cohort. The study was designed to test whether signatures of past pathogen exposure could be identified by cataloging public T cell receptors. Alongside the repertoire data, information on donor age, sex, ethnicity and CMV serostatus was compiled. A later analysis re-analyzed previously published TCR beta repertoires from approximately 670 donors and added high-resolution HLA genotyping to study TCR occurrence patterns. Every repertoire in the discovery cohort had been generated on one and the same sequencing platform. Approximately 300 gigabases of sequencing data and around 85 million unique TCR sequences made up an early release that covered 640 HLA-typed donors. On average, roughly 240,000 unique TCR beta nucleotide sequences were sequenced per donor among 398 genotyped donors of the cohort, with roughly 18% of those sequences being non-productive. Besides the first cohort of approximately 710 subjects, a separate validation cohort made up of 120 different subjects was used. To decide whether each TCR beta V gene segment behaved as functional or pseudogenic, an earlier analysis of approximately 600 of the donors relied on high-throughput TCR beta sequencing. Because of strong linkage in the cohort, four to six DR-DQ haplotypes were treated as single units for association and clustering. The number of donors typed differed by locus, with 629-630 for A, B, C, DRB1 and DQB1, around 520 for DQA1, 606 for DPA1, and 472 for DPB1. What the work shows at the level of the full study, not this receptor alone: In a later genetic analysis, a missense DCLRE1C variant was associated with V-gene and J-gene trimming of TCR beta chains, and the association was replicated in an independent cohort. A further reported finding was that TCR beta sequences accurately predicted the HLA-A and HLA-B alleles for most subjects in the first cohort. HLA typing was unavailable for some donors at each locus, so association tests used only the typed subset. A later genetic analysis reported fewer N-insertions in productive TCRs among donors in an Asian-associated ancestry cluster than the roughly 700-donor mean. In vitro tests confirmed that three of the cytomegalovirus-associated TCR beta chains recognize cytomegalovirus antigens. CMV serostatus was the only immune exposure information available for the cohort. At a false discovery rate of 0.05, a later analysis linked about 17,000 TCR beta sequences to specific HLA alleles. Most TCR sequences were observed very rarely across donors, whereas some public TCRs were present in many individuals. Some IMGT-functional V segments, including TRBV6-2 and TRBV6-3, could not be told apart with the 87-base-pair reads, so those segments were excluded. Only TCR beta chains were sequenced in this cohort, and the absence of alpha or paired-chain data limited detectable features. A cluster of highly shared sequence variants was judged likely to be a technical artifact of the sequencing pipeline. The classifier was reported to diagnose cytomegalovirus status with high specificity and sensitivity in both the original and validation cohorts. Most CMV-associated TCR beta chains appeared to be HLA-restricted in a later analysis, and the HLA associations seemed to be driven largely by CMV exposure. Roughly uniform sequencing depth across donors was assumed in presence/absence analyses, although this assumption may not hold. The study gave a list of 150 to 200 TCR beta chains associated with cytomegalovirus. When HLA alleles, especially DR and DQ, strongly co-occurred, attributing TCR associations to individual alleles was difficult. In a later analysis, HLA-associated TCR beta chains showed more clonal expansion and lower generation probabilities than non-associated chains that were equally common. According to the authors, the approach could potentially be generalized to other disease states and immunological phenotypes. Linkage disequilibrium might explain the correlated functional status among segregating V segments, but an unknown experimental factor could not be excluded. According to a later analysis, parvovirus B19, influenza, CMV and Epstein-Barr virus appeared linked to several top co-occurrence clusters. In an earlier analysis of about 600 of the donors, most TCR beta V segments appeared in productive rearrangements about 87% or about 30% of the time, broadly matching IMGT annotations. According to a later analysis, TCR association rates differed among HLA loci, with DRB1 alleles showing the most associated TCRs and HLA-C alleles showing the fewest. The earlier analysis of approximately 590 of the donors excluded about 16 rarely observed V segments, including chromosome 9 orphons, because counts were too low.

The cohort comprised several hundred healthy bone marrow donors. At the time of sampling, all cohort members were nominally healthy, though unrecorded immune exposures were likely present. The donor was CMV seropositive and belonged to the group of more than 250 seropositive cohort members. Each donor provided a peripheral blood sample, and peripheral blood mononuclear cells were used for TCR beta sequencing. The Qiagen DNeasy Blood Extraction Kit was used to extract genomic DNA from the blood cell samples. On this clone: The antigen this receptor binds is unknown. No much larger clone exists at a distance of one base, and base qualities are not known.

From its cysteine to its phenylalanine, the CDR3 spans 15 amino acids. This entry keeps only the CDR3 DNA: 45 bases, framed from base 1. V is clipped by 3 bases and J by 1 base, and the sequence between their germline boundaries is 11 bases long. The germline V gene gives CDR1 as MGHRA and CDR2 as YSYEKL. The library was obtained by the immunoSEQ multiplex PCR assay. A mixture of 60 forward primers for TCR Vbeta segments and 13 reverse primers for TCR Jbeta segments was used in the multiplex PCR. The CDR3 region of rearranged TCR beta genes was amplified from genomic DNA with a multiplex PCR assay. On the Illumina HiSeq System, the amplified TCR beta libraries were sequenced as 87-base-pair reads. From the authors' description of their analysis: In a later analysis, 70 million to 95 million unique TCR beta chains were counted across the 500 to 700 repertoires, and about 10 million of these chains were shared by at least two donors. Raw reads were error-corrected and collapsed into unique sequences by a nearest-neighbor algorithm in which closely related sequences were merged to remove PCR and sequencing errors. Alignment of CDR3 sequences to IMGT reference sequences was used to assign V, D and J gene segments. For a sequence to be retained, a match of at least six nucleotides was required to both a V gene segment and a J gene segment. Rearrangements were called productive when the CDR3 lacked stop codons and stayed in frame with V and J; all others were non-productive. Following IMGT convention, CDR3 was defined as the stretch from the second conserved V-encoded cysteine up to the conserved J-encoded phenylalanine. The earlier analysis of some 600 of the donors excluded sequences that lacked an unambiguous match to a single V gene segment. In an earlier analysis of roughly 500 of the donors, V segments were called functional above 56.7% productive rearrangements and were called segregating when the between-donor standard deviation exceeded 5%. A statistical classification framework was built to diagnose cytomegalovirus status from the catalog of TCR beta chain sequences. In a later analysis, TCR nucleotide sequences were compared against IMGT/GENE-DB human TR gene sequences so that V and J genes could be assigned. The TCRdist pipeline was used in a later analysis to assign CDR3 sequences and most-parsimonious VDJ recombination scenarios. In a later analysis, every TCR beta chain was defined by the combination of its CDR3 amino acid sequence and its V-gene family, and reads without a unique V-gene family were dropped. As a way to deal with suspected cross-contamination and a sequencing artifact, a later analysis dropped 450 to 600 nucleotide sequences that were highly shared and had low generation probability. In a later analysis, a clonal expansion index for each public chain was calculated from normalized within-repertoire ranks of inferred template counts. A later analysis computed generation probabilities with a VDJ recombination model fitted to out-of-frame rearrangements, and checked the results against IGoR. A later analysis scored TCR-TCR, TCR-HLA and TCR-CMV co-occurrence with hypergeometric tests, applying a repertoire-size bias correction to TCR pairs. A later analysis estimated false discovery rates by permuting HLA or CMV assignments 20 times. In a later analysis, co-occurring TCRs were grouped using DBSCAN, and TCRdist sequence similarity was added for clustering within HLA-allele-positive subsets. Co-occurrence clustering excluded repertoires with fewer than 30,000 or more than 120,000 public chains, plus five with anomalous nucleotide sharing. In TCRdb, the immuneACCESS table is reduced to in-frame sequences with V and J assigned. These tables do not hold every clone; where another copy was compared, an unresolved V gene accounts for under half, and the others remain unexplained. From that table come the V and J calls and clone size; the DNA was used to work out D and trimming. Recorded for this sample are fewer than 200,000 clones; around 80% of them occurred a single time. Together, the top ten hold about 4.3% of the sample.

The receptor was derived from a woman in her 50s in good health and CMV-seropositive. The chain is made from TRBV4-1 and TRBJ2-3; a confident D gene designation cannot be given. The sample taken for sequencing was PBMCs. Here the CDR3 is given as CASSQERTGTDTQYF. The nucleotides read TGCGCCAGCAGCCAGGAACGTACAGGCACAGATACGCAGTATTTT.